One T cell receptor (beta chain) is described in this entry. This sample is part of a study of blood T cell repertoires in COVID-19. V was pared by 4 bases and J by 5 bases, with 7 bases of the junction left unmatched. The CDR3 is 16 amino acids. Germline CDR1 SGHRS, CDR2 YFSETQ. Per the original methods: Using reference gene primer amplification, nucleated cell counts were estimated. Method: immunoSEQ multiplex PCR; TCRdb's copy keeps in-frame clones and lacks some. The V and J calls and clone size come from that table; D and trimming were worked out from the DNA. There are about 230,000 clones in the sample; 70% to 90% occur only once, and around a tenth lies in the top ten.

This chain uses TRBV5-1 with TRBJ2-3; TRBD2 aligns across 13 bases. This TCR was recovered from a man aged 50 to 59 with COVID-19, enrolled during active disease. The sequenced sample was peripheral blood. The chain's CDR3 is CASSLGLAGAGDTQYF. In nucleotides, the CDR3 is TGCGCCAGCAGCCTTGGACTAGCGGGAGCGGGAGATACGCAGTATTTT.